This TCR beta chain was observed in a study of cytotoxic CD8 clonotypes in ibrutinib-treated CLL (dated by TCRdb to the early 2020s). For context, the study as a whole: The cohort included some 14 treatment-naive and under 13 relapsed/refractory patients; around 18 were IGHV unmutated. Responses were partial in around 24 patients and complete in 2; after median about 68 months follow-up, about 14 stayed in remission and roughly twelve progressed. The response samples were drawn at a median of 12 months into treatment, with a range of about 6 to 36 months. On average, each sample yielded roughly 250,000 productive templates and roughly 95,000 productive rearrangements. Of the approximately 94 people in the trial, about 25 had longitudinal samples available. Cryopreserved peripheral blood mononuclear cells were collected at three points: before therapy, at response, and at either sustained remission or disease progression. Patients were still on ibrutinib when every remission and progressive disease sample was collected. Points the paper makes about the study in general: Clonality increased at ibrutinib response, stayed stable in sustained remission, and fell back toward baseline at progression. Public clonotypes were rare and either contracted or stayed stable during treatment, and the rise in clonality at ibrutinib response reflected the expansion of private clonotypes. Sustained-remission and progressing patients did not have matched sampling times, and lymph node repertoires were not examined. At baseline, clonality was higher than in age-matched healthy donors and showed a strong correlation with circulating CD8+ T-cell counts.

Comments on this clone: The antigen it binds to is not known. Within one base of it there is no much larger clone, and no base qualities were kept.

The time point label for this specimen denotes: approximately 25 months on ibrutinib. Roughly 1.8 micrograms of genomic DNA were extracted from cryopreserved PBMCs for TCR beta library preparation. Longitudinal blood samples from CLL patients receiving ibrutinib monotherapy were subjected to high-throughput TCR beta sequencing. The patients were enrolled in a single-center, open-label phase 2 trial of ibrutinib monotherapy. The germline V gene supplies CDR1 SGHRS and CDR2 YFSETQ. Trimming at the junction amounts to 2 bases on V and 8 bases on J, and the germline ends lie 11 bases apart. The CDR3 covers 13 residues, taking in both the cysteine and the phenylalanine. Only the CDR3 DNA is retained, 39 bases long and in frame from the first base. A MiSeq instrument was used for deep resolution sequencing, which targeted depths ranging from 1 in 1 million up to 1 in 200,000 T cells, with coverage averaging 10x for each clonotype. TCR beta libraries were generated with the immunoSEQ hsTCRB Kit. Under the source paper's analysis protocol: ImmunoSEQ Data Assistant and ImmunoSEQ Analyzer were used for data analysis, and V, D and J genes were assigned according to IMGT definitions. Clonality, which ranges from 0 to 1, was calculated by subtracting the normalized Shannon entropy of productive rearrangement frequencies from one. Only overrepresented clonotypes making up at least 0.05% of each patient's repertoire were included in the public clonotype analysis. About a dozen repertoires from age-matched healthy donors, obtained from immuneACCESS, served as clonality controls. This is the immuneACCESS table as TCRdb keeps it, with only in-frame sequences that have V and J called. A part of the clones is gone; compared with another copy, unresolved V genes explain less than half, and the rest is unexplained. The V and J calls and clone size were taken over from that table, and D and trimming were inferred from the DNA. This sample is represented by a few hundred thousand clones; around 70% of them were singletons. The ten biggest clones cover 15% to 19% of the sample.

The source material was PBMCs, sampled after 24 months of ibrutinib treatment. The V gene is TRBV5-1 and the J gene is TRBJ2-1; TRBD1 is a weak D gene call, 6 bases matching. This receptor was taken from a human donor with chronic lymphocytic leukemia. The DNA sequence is TGCGCCAGCAGCTTACCAGGGGATCATGAGCAGTTCTTC. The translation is CASSLPGDHEQFF.